Following are 21 T cell receptor beta chains from one sample sequenced in a study of technical replicates of blood from four donors. The table came from immunoSEQ multiplex PCR; TCRdb's copy has only in-frame clones and leaves some out. The sample carries about 15,000 clones, approximately 84% recorded once. The sample consisted of PBMCs. These receptors were collected from a human donor in good health.

The chain carries TRBV19 and TRBJ2-7; D might be TRBD2 (5 bases). V was shortened by 5 bases and J by 0 bases, with 8 bases between the two germline ends. The germline V gene has CDR1 LNHDA and CDR2 SQIVND (reference sequence). This CDR3 has 13 amino acids. CDR3 nucleotide sequence: TGTGCCAGTAGTGGAGGTATCTCCTACGAGCAGTACTTC. This codes for CASSGGISYEQYF.

V and J are TRBV7-2 and TRBJ2-3; possible D gene TRBD1, 6 bases. The CDR3 sequence is 15 residues long. CDR1 is SGHTA and CDR2 is FQGNSA in the germline V gene. The V end lost 2 bases, the J end lost 0 bases, and 9 bases lay between the germline ends. CDR3 amino acids: CASSLQGISTDTQYF. As DNA, the CDR3 is TGTGCCAGCAGCTTACAGGGGATAAGCACAGATACGCAGTATTTT.

The chain employs TRBV2 and TRBJ2-7, with D tentatively TRBD2 (6 bases). V was pared by 6 bases and J by 5 bases, with 17 bases between. CDR1 and CDR2 (germline): SNHLY, FYNNEI. The CDR3 has 14 amino acids. CDR3 DNA sequence: TGTGCCAGCAGGGATCCACCGAGGACTAACGAGCAGTACTTC. Translating it yields CASRDPPRTNEQYF.

The V gene is TRBV21-1, the J gene TRBJ2-1; TRBD2 is the table's D call, not checked against the DNA. TRBV21-1 is assigned pseudogene status. The CDR3 is made up of 17 amino acids. Written as DNA, the CDR3 is TGTGCCAGCAGCAAAGCCCCGACTAGCGGGAGCCACAATGAGCAGTTCTTC. It is translated as CASSKAPTSGSHNEQFF.

This clone was picked up a small number of times. This CDR3 is CASSPVHSSIYNEQFF. As DNA, the CDR3 is TGTGCCAGTAGCCCGGTTCACTCATCGATCTACAATGAGCAGTTCTTC. The V gene is TRBV19, the J gene TRBJ2-1; unclear D gene. This CDR3 has 16 amino acids. The germline gives CDR1 LNHDA, CDR2 SQIVND (reference sequence). Trimming left V 6 bases short and J 3 bases short, with 18 bases between.

A note on this clone: One end of the junction varies from germline; a read error may be responsible. This chain links TRBV27 with TRBJ2-5; a weak D match, TRBD2 (5 bases). The CDR3 consists of 14 residues. Germline-derived CDR1 and CDR2 are MNHEY and SMNVEV (reference sequence). CDR3 residues: CASGLAGVGETQYF. For the CDR3, the DNA is TGTGCCAGCGGTTTGGCGGGTGTAGGGGAGACCCAGTACTTC.

The chain couples TRBV18 to TRBJ2-1; tentative D call: TRBD1 (5 bases). Trimming took off 6 bases at V and 4 bases at J, with 10 bases between the two ends. The CDR3 has 13 amino acids. Per germline, CDR1 KGHSH and CDR2 LQKENI. The CDR3 loop reads CASSLTEYNEQFF. CDR3 bases: TGTGCCAGCTCGCTGACAGAATACAATGAGCAGTTCTTC.

The J gene is TRBJ2-2, the V gene TRBV6-5; D remains ambiguous. The germline V gene encodes CDR1 MNHEY and CDR2 SVGAGI. V was clipped by 6 bases and J by 5 bases, with 10 bases between them. The CDR3 has 13 amino acids. The CDR3 spells CASSRGGTGELFF. The DNA for the CDR3 is TGTGCCAGCAGCCGAGGTGGGACCGGGGAGCTGTTTTTT.

The chain employs TRBV7-2 and TRBJ2-2, with D possibly TRBD2 on 5 matching bases. Trimming stripped 2 bases from V and 0 bases from J, with 10 bases between. Germline assignment: CDR1 SGHTA and CDR2 FQGNSA. The CDR3 loop spans 16 amino acids. The CDR3 sequence is CASSLFGGSNTGELFF. CDR3 coding DNA: TGTGCCAGCAGCTTATTCGGCGGGTCGAACACCGGGGAGCTGTTTTTT.

V is TRBV29-1 and J is TRBJ2-3; 8 bases match TRBD1. Germline V gene lookup returns CDR1 SQVTM and CDR2 ANQGSEA. This CDR3 region has 14 residues. V shed 8 bases, J shed 0 bases, and the junction held 7 bases outside the gene matches. The CDR3 DNA reads as TGCAGCCTCCGACAGGGGACTAGCACAGATACGCAGTATTTT. Translating gives CSLRQGTSTDTQYF.

This chain links TRBV6-1 with TRBJ2-7; D call uncertain. Trimming removed 2 bases at V and 0 bases at J, with 8 bases between. The CDR3 has 14 residues. The V gene's germline CDR1 is MNHNS and CDR2 SASEGT. The CDR3 spells CASSEFRFSYEQYF. The CDR3 nucleotides are TGTGCCAGCAGTGAATTCCGGTTCTCCTACGAGCAGTACTTC.

CDR3 loop: CASSSRTGRNQPQHF. CDR3 bases: TGTGCCAGCAGTTCCCGGACAGGCCGCAATCAGCCCCAGCATTTT. The gene calls are TRBV27 and TRBJ1-5; 7 nucleotides agree with TRBD1. Germline V CDR1 and CDR2: MNHEY, SMNVEV (reference sequence). V lost 4 bases and J lost 2; bases outside the gene matches: 5. The CDR3 has 15 amino acids.

Only a few counts were recorded for this clone. This chain links TRBV5-1 with TRBJ1-5; D may be TRBD1 (5 bases). V shed 0 bases and J shed 7 bases, with 17 bases lying between them. This CDR3 spans 16 amino acids. The germline V gene has CDR1 SGHRS and CDR2 YFSETQ. The CDR3 sequence: CASSLGVNGGYQPQHF. CDR3 bases: TGCGCCAGCAGCTTGGGTGTCAACGGGGGGTACCAGCCCCAGCATTTT.

The chain combines TRBV5-1 with TRBJ1-4; 7 bases are a match to TRBD1. J lost 8 bases, V lost 2 bases, and 12 bases had no gene match. Germline V gene data show CDR1 as SGHRS and CDR2 as YFSETQ. The CDR3 consists of 16 residues. This CDR3 is CASSFFVRDRREKLFF. The CDR3 nucleotides are TGCGCCAGCAGCTTCTTTGTTAGGGACAGAAGGGAAAAACTGTTTTTT.

The chain employs TRBV19 and TRBJ1-5; TRBD1 agrees at 12 bases. The V gene's germline CDR1 is LNHDA and CDR2 SQIVND (reference sequence). The ends lost 7 bases at V and 1 base at J; junction bases unmatched: 2. This CDR3 region has 15 residues. The CDR3 is CASTGTGGSNQPQHF. The CDR3, as DNA: TGTGCCAGTACCGGGACAGGGGGCAGCAATCAGCCCCAGCATTTT.

The chain carries TRBV5-1 and TRBJ2-3, with 13 bases identical to TRBD2. The CDR3 extends over 17 amino acids. V was clipped by 4 bases and J by 1 base; unmatched bases: 6. CDR1 and CDR2 (germline): SGHRS, YFSETQ. The chain's CDR3 is CASSATSGRAGTDTQYF. In DNA form, the CDR3 reads TGCGCCAGCAGCGCCACTAGCGGGAGGGCCGGCACAGATACGCAGTATTTT.

The chain carries TRBV4-1 and TRBJ2-7, with 7 nucleotides matching TRBD1. CDR1 is MGHRA and CDR2 is YSYEKL in the germline V gene. This CDR3 has 15 amino acids. V lost 5 bases and J lost 2; bases outside the gene matches: 9. In nucleotides, the CDR3 is TGCGCCAGCAGCACCCGGGACAGAGATACCTACGAGCAGTACTTC. This codes for CASSTRDRDTYEQYF.

In this sample, this clone turned up a few times. The genes are TRBV4-2 and TRBJ1-1, with D perhaps matching TRBD1 (5 bases). Trimming removed 4 bases at V and 1 base at J, with 10 bases between. This CDR3 has 14 residues. Germline V lookup: CDR1 LGHNA, CDR2 YNFKEQ. The CDR3 sequence: CASSPAGSNTEAFF. For the CDR3, the DNA is TGTGCCAGCAGCCCTGCAGGGTCGAACACTGAAGCTTTCTTT.

This chain uses TRBV27 with TRBJ1-2, with a tentative D call TRBD1 (5 bases). From germline, CDR1 is MNHEY and CDR2 SMNVEV (reference sequence). Trimming took off 8 bases at V and 4 bases at J, with 20 bases between the two ends. The length of the CDR3 is 15 residues. The CDR3 sequence: CASGRGLGGFYGYTF. CDR3 coding DNA: TGTGCCAGCGGGAGGGGATTAGGCGGGTTCTATGGCTACACCTTC.

This clone was seen once. The chain links TRBV19 to TRBJ2-1, with a weak D call TRBD2 (6 bases). Germline assignment: CDR1 LNHDA and CDR2 SQIVND (reference sequence). V lost 6 bases and J lost 0, with 12 bases in between. This CDR3 contains 15 residues. The CDR3 is CASRGGTDSYNEQFF. The CDR3 DNA follows: TGTGCCAGTAGGGGCGGGACGGACTCCTACAATGAGCAGTTCTTC.

This sequence joins TRBV2 and TRBJ2-7, with a tentative D call TRBD1 (6 bases). The CDR3 spans 17 residues. V lost 6 bases and J 4 bases, leaving 25 bases between the germline ends. Germline CDR1 reads SNHLY; CDR2 reads FYNNEI. As DNA, the CDR3 is TGTGCCAGCAGCGCGACCGACAGGATCCACCTAAGTTACGAGCAGTACTTC. It translates to CASSATDRIHLSYEQYF. The entire variable domain, with the rest obtained from reference TRBV2 and TRBJ2-7, is as follows: EPEVTQTPSHQVTQMGQEVILRCVPISNHLYFYWYRQILGQKVEFLVSFYNNEISEKSEIFDDQFSVERPDGSNFTLKIRSTKLEDSAMYFCASSATDRIHLSYEQYFGPGTRLTVT.